The 3 T cell receptor beta chains in this list originate from one sample, sequenced in a study of T cell repertoires in cytomegalovirus infection. In TCRdb, the reads were re-called with MiXCR into one record per CDR3 protein. The sample yields roughly 250,000 distinct CDR3 sequences, over 20% seen once. Sequences were obtained from CD8+ T cells from PBMCs. The receptors were sampled from a human donor in good health (CMV status not recorded). Some clones in this sample may be carry-over from other donors' samples.

This clonotype was detected many times. J is TRBJ1-2 and V is TRBV7-8; TRBD1 aligns across 9 bases. The V gene's germline CDR1 is SGHVS and CDR2 FQNEAQ. The V gene end was trimmed by 5 bases and the J gene end by 8 bases; junction bases not matched to a gene: 6. This CDR3 has 13 residues. CDR3 in DNA: TGTGCCAGCAGCCTGGACAGGGGAATGGGCTACACCTTC. Translating gives CASSLDRGMGYTF.

V gene TRBV29-1 combines with J gene TRBJ1-1, with D possibly being TRBD1 (5 bases). V dropped 3 bases and J dropped 3 bases, with 11 bases sitting between them. Germline CDR1 reads SQVTM; CDR2 reads ANQGSEA. CDR3 size: 13 residues. The CDR3 sequence: CSVEAAGDTEAFF. The CDR3 DNA reads TGCAGCGTTGAGGCAGCGGGGGACACTGAAGCTTTCTTT.

Many counts were recorded for this clonotype. The chain links TRBV2 to TRBJ2-3; D is undetermined. The V gene lost 7 bases and the J gene lost 5 bases, with 10 bases spanning the gap. The CDR3 spans 12 residues. Germline CDR1 SNHLY, CDR2 FYNNEI. The CDR3: CASKVPEDTQYF. The CDR3 coding sequence is TGTGCCAGCAAAGTCCCGGAAGATACGCAGTATTTT.